The rows below give T cell receptor beta chains drawn from one sample of a study of T-cell memory formation after mild COVID-19. TCRdb independently ran MiXCR on the 5' RACE reads; one entry per CDR3 protein. Found here are about 350,000 distinct CDR3 sequences, roughly 19% of them singletons; the top ten hold over 20%. Sequencing input: PBMCs or a T cell subset sorted from them (not recorded which). Every receptor here comes from a man aged 18 to 29 who had mild COVID-19 (a few samples of this study predate the infection). Cell type and time point are not known. CDR3s leave out the opening cysteine and the closing phenylalanine or tryptophan. The D gene is left open where the match is weak.

v_call d_call cdr3_aa
TRBV19 TRBD1 ASSTWTGGNSPLH
TRBV4-3 - ASSQVSGTGANVLT
TRBV28 TRBD1 ASFRTGDGYT
TRBV18 - ASSPRRGASTEAF
TRBV10-3 TRBD1 AIRGQGASGNTIY
TRBV18 - ASSLGRAGEYGYT
TRBV5-1 - ASSLRETGMDYGYT
TRBV7-3 TRBD2 ASSSSGGDLDTQY
TRBV19 TRBD1 ASSIYGTENTEAF
TRBV6-6 - ASSYPGYSNQPQH
TRBV18 - ASSLGQRDGELF
TRBV4-1 - ASSQDLLGSGANVLT
TRBV4-1 - ASSQAGGRGFNEQF
TRBV7-2 - ASSLDSNEQF
TRBV24-1 - ATSDLGRGNTGELF
TRBV29-1 TRBD2 SVVLAASYNEQF
TRBV5-1 TRBD1 ASSVTGNGGTDTQY
TRBV12-3/TRBV12-4 - ASQRGGTQPQH
TRBV12-3/TRBV12-4 - ASSFSPSYEQY
TRBV7-6 - ASSPRSPGKDEAF
TRBV7-2 - ASSLVGGNSPLH
TRBV7-8 - ASSLGRVESKNIQY
TRBV7-2 - ASSLVPDEKLF
TRBV20-1 - SAWDGSIAKNIQY
TRBV6-1 - ASSVTGNTGELF
TRBV4-2 TRBD2 ASSLSGGGLGTDTQY
TRBV3-1 - ASSEAGDRNQPQH
TRBV19 - ASSRRVKASTDTQY
TRBV18 - ASSTAPKNIQY
TRBV6-2/TRBV6-3 - ASSYPDQKY
TRBV18 - ASSLSPKGSHEQY
TRBV6-5 - ASSYSSGYEAF
TRBV4-2 - ASSPPGGGRNGYT
TRBV4-1 TRBD2 ASSQEGGVQETQY
TRBV7-9 - ASSLSGGRTEAF
TRBV12-3/TRBV12-4 - ASSFWENEQF
TRBV3-1 TRBD1 ASSQGQGNIQY
TRBV3-1 - ASSQLGAQAF
TRBV18 - ASSQAQNTEAF
TRBV6-6 - ASSYSFLVSTDTQY
TRBV11-2 - ASSLPQDRPMVFPQH